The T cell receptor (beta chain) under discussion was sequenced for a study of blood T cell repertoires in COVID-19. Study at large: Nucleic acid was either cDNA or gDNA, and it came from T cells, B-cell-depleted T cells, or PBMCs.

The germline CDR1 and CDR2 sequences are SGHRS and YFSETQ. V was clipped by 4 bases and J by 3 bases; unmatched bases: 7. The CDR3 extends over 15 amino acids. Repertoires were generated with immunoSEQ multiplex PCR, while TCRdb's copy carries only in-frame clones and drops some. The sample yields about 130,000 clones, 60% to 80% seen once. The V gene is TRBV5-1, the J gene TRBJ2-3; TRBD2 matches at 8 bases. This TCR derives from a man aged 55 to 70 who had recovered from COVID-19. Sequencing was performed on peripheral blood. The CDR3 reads CASSPSGGVTDTQYF. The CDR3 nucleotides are TGCGCCAGCAGCCCATCCGGGGGGGTAACAGATACGCAGTATTTT.